One sample yielded the 16 T cell receptor beta chains listed below, sequenced in a study of cytomegalovirus exposure and HLA in healthy donors. The PCR contained 60 Vbeta and 13 Jbeta primers. Measured with immunoSEQ multiplex PCR; TCRdb has only the in-frame clones, and not every one. The sample lists 70,000 or so clones; approximately 82% were seen once. Sequenced: PBMCs. The receptor source for this set is a young man in good health and CMV-seronegative.

V is TRBV20-1 and J is TRBJ1-1; D is unclear. The ends were cut back, 3 bases at V and 4 bases at J, with 3 bases in the middle. Germline V lookup: CDR1 DFQATT, CDR2 SNEGSKA (reference sequence). This CDR3 is 10 amino acids long. The CDR3 DNA follows: TGCAGTGCTAGGGCCACTGAAGCTTTCTTT. It is translated as CSARATEAFF.

V is TRBV27 and J is TRBJ2-7, with D tentatively TRBD1 (5 bases). Trimming removed 3 bases at V and 1 base at J, with 7 bases between. Germline CDR1 and CDR2: MNHEY and SMNVEV (reference sequence). The CDR3 runs to 13 residues. Here the CDR3 reads CASSFQGSYEQYF. In DNA, the CDR3 is TGTGCCAGCAGTTTTCAGGGATCCTACGAGCAGTACTTC.

This clone showed up just once. The genes are TRBV9 and TRBJ1-1; tentatively, D is TRBD1 (6 bases). The CDR3 covers 15 residues. V gave up 0 bases and J gave up 10 bases, with 19 bases separating them. The germline CDR1 and CDR2 sequences are SGDLS and YYNGEE. The CDR3 region has the DNA TGTGCCAGCAGCGTAGCTGGGGGCGCACATTTCCCAGCTTTCTTT. Residues: CASSVAGGAHFPAFF. The full variable domain, in which reference TRBV9 and TRBJ1-1 provide the parts outside the CDR3, is DSGVTQTPKHLITATGQRVTLRCSPRSGDLSVYWYQQSLDQGLQFLIQYYNGEERAKGNILERFSAQQFPDLHSELNLSSLELGDSALYFCASSVAGGAHFPAFFGQGTRLTVV.

There are a few counts of this clone. The chain joins TRBV5-1 to TRBJ2-3, with D possibly TRBD2 on 5 matching bases. The germline V and J ends were trimmed by 5 bases and 5 bases, with 9 bases remaining between them. In germline, CDR1 is SGHRS, CDR2 YFSETQ. The CDR3 spans 12 residues. CDR3 protein: CASSLAGDTQYF. For the CDR3, the DNA is TGCGCCAGCAGTCTAGCCGGAGATACGCAGTATTTT.

The chain is built from TRBV10-3 and TRBJ2-7; TRBD1 matches 8 bases. The V segment lost 6 bases and the J segment 1 base; nucleotides outside the gene matches: 5. The CDR3 has 14 residues. CDR1 and CDR2 from the germline V gene are ENHRY and SYGVKD. CDR3 residues: CAIRTTGGSYEQYF. The CDR3 DNA reads as TGTGCCATCAGGACTACAGGGGGGTCCTACGAGCAGTACTTC.

The chain joins TRBV5-6 to TRBJ2-7; D unresolved. V was cut by 1 base and J by 3 bases, with 23 bases left in between. This CDR3 contains 18 residues. CDR1 SGHDT and CDR2 YYEEEE come from the germline V gene. The CDR3 protein is CASSLLKESRRSNYEQYF. The CDR3 DNA is TGTGCCAGCAGCTTGCTTAAGGAAAGTCGAAGGAGCAACTACGAGCAGTACTTC.

The chain couples TRBV28 to TRBJ2-3; 13 nucleotides match TRBD2. Germline CDR1 reads MDHEN; CDR2 reads SYDVKM. This CDR3 has 17 amino acids. After removal of 5 bases from V and 5 bases from J, the junction contained 10 bases not matched to a gene. The CDR3 nucleotides are TGTGCCAGCAGTACGCGGACTAGCGGGAGAAGTAGAGATACGCAGTATTTT. Protein product: CASSTRTSGRSRDTQYF.

The V and J genes are TRBV14 and TRBJ2-6, with 7 bases aligning to TRBD1. This CDR3 region has 17 residues. Trimming at V came to 2 bases and at J to 1 base, leaving 5 bases not matched to a gene. Germline CDR1 and CDR2: SGHDN and FVKESK. The CDR3 sequence: CASSQRQGWSGANVLTF. DNA for the CDR3: TGTGCCAGCAGCCAACGACAGGGTTGGTCTGGGGCCAACGTCCTGACTTTC. The variable domain in full, with the rest retrieved from reference TRBV14 and TRBJ2-6, is EAGVTQFPSHSVIEKGQTVTLRCDPISGHDNLYWYRRVMGKEIKFLLHFVKESKQDESGMPNNRFLAERTGGTYSTLKVQPAELEDSGVYFCASSQRQGWSGANVLTFGAGSRLTVL.

This clone was found a few times. The sample carries other DNA sequences with the same CDR3. V and J are TRBV19 and TRBJ2-5; no reliable D call. Germline-derived CDR1 and CDR2 are LNHDA and SQIVND (reference sequence). With 1 base removed from V and 1 base from J, the gap between germline ends came to 10 bases. The CDR3 loop spans 15 amino acids. CDR3 protein: CASSIVATPQETQYF. In DNA, the CDR3 is TGTGCCAGTAGTATAGTAGCCACACCCCAAGAGACCCAGTACTTC.

The genes are TRBV27 and TRBJ2-1, with D unclear. The length of the CDR3 is 13 residues. The germline V gene has CDR1 MNHEY and CDR2 SMNVEV (reference sequence). V was shortened by 4 bases and J by 8 bases, with 12 bases between the two germline ends. The CDR3, as DNA: TGTGCCAGCAGTTCAACACTGGGCGATGAGCAGTTCTTC. Amino acid sequence: CASSSTLGDEQFF.

This chain's CDR3 is CASSLGRGNEQYF. CDR3 in DNA: TGTGCCAGCAGCTTAGGCAGGGGGAACGAGCAGTACTTC. This chain links TRBV7-3 with TRBJ2-7; 7 positions match TRBD1. This CDR3 is built from 13 residues. After removal of 2 bases from V and 5 bases from J, the junction contained 3 bases not matched to a gene. Germline values: CDR1 SGHTA, CDR2 FQGTGA.

The V and J genes are TRBV4-2 and TRBJ1-5; D unresolved. CDR1 and CDR2 from the germline V gene are LGHNA and YNFKEQ. The CDR3 has 16 residues. The V and J ends lost 0 bases and 0 bases respectively, with 9 bases between them. CDR3 DNA: TGTGCCAGCAGCCAAGATACGCAGAATAGCAATCAGCCCCAGCATTTT. Protein sequence: CASSQDTQNSNQPQHF.

This clone was seen once. The chain couples TRBV14 to TRBJ2-3; tentative D call: TRBD2 (6 bases). Germline loops: CDR1 SGHDN, CDR2 FVKESK. The CDR3 has 17 residues. V dropped 1 base and J dropped 2 bases, with 16 bases sitting between them. CDR3 DNA: TGTGCCAGCAGCCAAGCCTTAGGACTAACTAACACAGATACGCAGTATTTT. Its translation: CASSQALGLTNTDTQYF.

CDR3 region: CASSWGLGTETQYF. The DNA for the CDR3 is TGCGCCAGCAGCTGGGGACTAGGCACGGAGACCCAGTACTTC. The chain has TRBV5-1 and TRBJ2-5; 8 bases are shared with TRBD2. Trimming at V came to 3 bases and at J to 5 bases, leaving 6 bases not matched to a gene. From germline, CDR1 is SGHRS and CDR2 YFSETQ. CDR3 length: 14 amino acids.

The chain carries TRBV9 and TRBJ1-2; TRBD1 agrees at 7 bases. CDR3 length: 16 residues. Germline CDR1 reads SGDLS; CDR2 reads YYNGEE. The junction had 12 bases not matched to a gene; V was cut back by 6 bases and J by 1 base. The CDR3 reads CASTRGWDRNNYGYTF. DNA of the CDR3: TGTGCCAGCACAAGGGGGTGGGACAGAAATAACTATGGCTACACCTTC.

V is TRBV5-1 and J is TRBJ1-1; 8 bases map to TRBD1. CDR3 length equals 14 residues. The V gene's germline CDR1 is SGHRS and CDR2 YFSETQ. V shed 3 bases, J shed 4 bases, and the junction held 5 bases outside the gene matches. CDR3 sequence: CASSYGTGGTEAFF. As DNA, the CDR3 is TGCGCCAGCAGCTACGGAACAGGGGGCACTGAAGCTTTCTTT.